Below, 30 T cell receptor beta chains from the same sample are listed, as sequenced in a study of shared clonotypes between healthy human individuals. Method: immunoSEQ multiplex PCR; TCRdb's copy keeps in-frame clones and lacks some. In the table there are about 1.5 million clones, roughly 96% of which are singletons. The sample consisted of naive CD4+ T cells sorted from blood. As to subset: CD45RA+ positively selected. Receptors were obtained from a man younger than 40 in good health.

J is TRBJ2-7 and V is TRBV5-1, with unresolved D. This CDR3 contains 14 residues. Germline CDR1 is SGHRS and CDR2 is YFSETQ. The V and J ends lost 9 bases and 0 bases respectively, with 16 bases between them. CDR3 loop: CATNSSPSSYEQYF. CDR3 DNA sequence: TGCGCCACCAATAGCAGTCCCTCCTCCTACGAGCAGTACTTC.

This clone has more than one count but fewer than ten. V gene TRBV7-2 combines with J gene TRBJ1-2, with a weak D call TRBD1 (5 bases). Trimming took off 5 bases at V and 8 bases at J, with 15 bases between the two ends. The length of the CDR3 is 13 residues. Germline values: CDR1 SGHTA, CDR2 FQGNSA. CDR3 in DNA: TGTGCCAGCAGCCATGGGACTTATCGGGGCTACACCTTC. Residues: CASSHGTYRGYTF. Looking up the rest from reference TRBV7-2 and TRBJ1-2 gives the full variable domain: GAGVSQSPSNKVTEKGKDVELRCDPISGHTALYWYRQSLGQGLEFLIYFQGNSAPDKSGLPSDRFSAERTGGSVSTLTIQRTQQEDSAVYLCASSHGTYRGYTFGSGTRLTVV.

This clone was detected once. This chain joins TRBV5-1 and TRBJ1-1, with D possibly TRBD1 on 6 matching bases. V lost 3 bases and J 8 bases, leaving 17 bases between the germline ends. Germline CDR1 reads SGHRS; CDR2 reads YFSETQ. This CDR3 has 14 amino acids. CDR3 region: CASSSGRGAYEAFF. The DNA for the CDR3 is TGCGCCAGCAGCTCCGGCCGGGGGGCTTACGAAGCTTTCTTT.

On this clone: Other nucleotide sequences in the sample specify the same CDR3. CDR3 DNA sequence: TGCAGCGTCAGACTAGCCGGAGAGACCCAGTACTTC. Translating gives CSVRLAGETQYF. The chain links TRBV29-1 to TRBJ2-5; 7 nucleotides align to TRBD2. The CDR3 loop spans 12 amino acids. J lost 4 bases, V lost 6 bases, and 5 bases had no gene match. CDR1 and CDR2 from the germline V gene are SQVTM and ANQGSEA.

The V and J genes are TRBV28 and TRBJ2-1; perhaps TRBD2 as D (7 bases). Trimming removed 3 bases at V and 1 base at J, with 13 bases between. This CDR3 has 16 amino acids. Germline-derived CDR1 and CDR2 are MDHEN and SYDVKM. CDR3 bases: TGTGCCAGCAGTTTTCAGGGGAGGGGGTCCTACAATGAGCAGTTCTTC. Translating gives CASSFQGRGSYNEQFF.

The J gene is TRBJ2-7, the V gene TRBV5-1; TRBD2 is a possible D gene (5 bases). Trimming removed 0 bases at V and 3 bases at J, with 10 bases between. CDR1 is SGHRS, CDR2 YFSETQ, per germline. CDR3 length equals 14 residues. CDR3 region: CASSLATRSYEQYF. CDR3 sequence (DNA): TGCGCCAGCAGCTTGGCAACTAGGAGCTACGAGCAGTACTTC.

The chain combines TRBV5-1 with TRBJ2-7, with 7 bases matching TRBD1. CDR3 length: 15 residues. The germline V gene has CDR1 SGHRS and CDR2 YFSETQ. The junction had 15 bases not matched to a gene; V was cut back by 3 bases and J by 9 bases. CDR3 residues: CASSSGTASEWGQYF. DNA for the CDR3: TGCGCCAGCAGCTCCGGGACAGCCAGTGAATGGGGGCAGTACTTC. Full variable domain (rest looked up from reference TRBV5-1 and TRBJ2-7): KAGVTQTPRYLIKTRGQQVTLSCSPISGHRSVSWYQQTPGQGLQFLFEYFSETQRNKGNFPGRFSGRQFSNSRSEMNVSTLELGDSALYLCASSSGTASEWGQYFGPGTRLTVT.

V and J are TRBV7-6 and TRBJ2-1; 8 nucleotides match TRBD2. The germline V gene has CDR1 SGHVS and CDR2 FNYEAQ. The CDR3 is made up of 16 amino acids. V gave up 5 bases and J gave up 5 bases; unmatched junction bases: 11. The CDR3 coding sequence is TGTGCCAGCAGCATATTTGGGACTAGAGAACACAATGAGCAGTTCTTC. It translates to CASSIFGTREHNEQFF.

V is TRBV29-1 and J is TRBJ2-7, with D hard to call. Trimming took 5 bases from V and 0 from J, leaving 23 bases between them. Germline CDR1 is SQVTM and CDR2 is ANQGSEA. The CDR3 length is 17 residues. CDR3 nucleotide sequence: TGCAGCGTTAGGGTGCTGATGGCGCGCCAGAGCTCCTACGAGCAGTACTTC. Protein product: CSVRVLMARQSSYEQYF.

The chain uses TRBV9 and TRBJ2-2, with 7 bases fitting TRBD1. The CDR3 extends over 15 amino acids. The germline gives CDR1 SGDLS, CDR2 YYNGEE. V shed 0 bases, J shed 6 bases, and the junction held 5 bases outside the gene matches. CDR3: CASSVGGTAAGELFF. The CDR3 coding sequence is TGTGCCAGCAGCGTAGGAGGGACAGCCGCCGGGGAGCTGTTTTTT.

This clone is a singleton in its sample. The chain combines TRBV5-6 with TRBJ2-7; 9 bases align to TRBD1. This CDR3 has 16 amino acids. In germline, CDR1 is SGHDT, CDR2 YYEEEE. The ends lost 2 bases at V and 1 base at J; junction bases unmatched: 7. The CDR3 loop is CASSLHLGTGSYEQYF. CDR3 DNA: TGTGCCAGCAGCTTACACCTTGGGACAGGGTCCTACGAGCAGTACTTC.

The rearrangement uses TRBV7-9 and TRBJ2-2, with D tentatively TRBD1 or TRBD2 (6 bases each). CDR3 length: 14 residues. Germline V lookup: CDR1 SEHNR, CDR2 FQNEAQ (reference sequence). Trimming removed 3 bases at V and 7 bases at J, with 12 bases between. The CDR3 sequence: CASSLGGSVGELFF. CDR3 DNA sequence: TGTGCCAGCAGCTTGGGGGGCAGCGTCGGGGAGCTGTTTTTT.

V and J are TRBV7-9 and TRBJ1-2; perhaps TRBD1 as D (5 bases). V was cut by 0 bases and J by 6 bases, with 11 bases left in between. The CDR3 has 14 amino acids. Germline assignment: CDR1 SEHNR and CDR2 FQNEAQ (reference sequence). The DNA of the CDR3 is TGTGCCAGCAGCTTAGCGGAGGGAGGGGATGGCTACACCTTC. It encodes CASSLAEGGDGYTF. Filled out from reference TRBV7-9 and TRBJ1-2, the complete variable domain reads DTGVSQNPRHKITKRGQNVTFRCDPISEHNRLYWYRQTLGQGPEFLTYFQNEAQLEKSRLLSDRFSAERPKGSFSTLEIQRTEQGDSAMYLCASSLAEGGDGYTFGSGTRLTVV.

The chain uses TRBV5-1 and TRBJ1-1; D is unresolved. The CDR3 is made up of 14 amino acids. V dropped 4 bases and J dropped 0 bases, with 10 bases sitting between them. Germline-derived CDR1 and CDR2 are SGHRS and YFSETQ. CDR3 nucleotide sequence: TGCGCCAGCAGCCTCCGAGATATGAACACTGAAGCTTTCTTT. Protein product: CASSLRDMNTEAFF. Variable domain in full (rest from reference TRBV5-1 and TRBJ1-1): KAGVTQTPRYLIKTRGQQVTLSCSPISGHRSVSWYQQTPGQGLQFLFEYFSETQRNKGNFPGRFSGRQFSNSRSEMNVSTLELGDSALYLCASSLRDMNTEAFFGQGTRLTVV.

With respect to this clone: The same CDR3 can be traced to other DNA sequences in this sample. V is TRBV5-1 and J is TRBJ2-5; D gene ambiguous. CDR1 and CDR2 (germline): SGHRS, YFSETQ. This CDR3 has 13 amino acids. Trimming took 0 bases from V and 4 from J, leaving 7 bases between them. The chain's CDR3 is CASSLGPRETQYF. DNA of the CDR3: TGCGCCAGCAGCTTGGGCCCTAGAGAGACCCAGTACTTC. Drawing the rest from reference TRBV5-1 and TRBJ2-5, the complete variable domain is KAGVTQTPRYLIKTRGQQVTLSCSPISGHRSVSWYQQTPGQGLQFLFEYFSETQRNKGNFPGRFSGRQFSNSRSEMNVSTLELGDSALYLCASSLGPRETQYFGPGTRLLVL.

This clone was detected only once. The chain couples TRBV28 to TRBJ2-1, with 8 bases that match TRBD2. Germline values: CDR1 MDHEN, CDR2 SYDVKM. The junction had 16 bases not matched to a gene; V was cut back by 2 bases and J by 10 bases. The CDR3 is 17 residues long. CDR3 residues: CASSLGRTSGLLGEQFF. CDR3 nucleotides: TGTGCCAGCAGTTTAGGGAGAACTAGCGGTCTTTTGGGGGAGCAGTTCTTC.

This clone was detected only once. This chain uses TRBV25-1 with TRBJ2-3, with 7 bases that match TRBD2. The germline V gene has CDR1 MGHDK and CDR2 SYGVNS. The CDR3 runs 14 residues. Trimming cost V 4 bases and J 0 bases; bases outside gene matches: 1. The CDR3 sequence: CASSVGGSTDTQYF. In nucleotides, the CDR3 is TGTGCCAGCAGTGTGGGGGGGAGCACAGATACGCAGTATTTT.

The genes are TRBV4-1 and TRBJ1-4, with D possibly being TRBD1 (5 bases). The germline gives CDR1 MGHRA, CDR2 YSYEKL. Trimming removed 3 bases at V and 4 bases at J, with 9 bases between. This CDR3 has 14 amino acids. The CDR3 sequence: CASSHLQGNEKLFF. The CDR3 DNA reads TGCGCCAGCAGCCACCTTCAGGGTAATGAAAAACTGTTTTTT.

The J gene is TRBJ1-2, the V gene TRBV2; D remains unclear. The CDR3 totals 17 residues. V was trimmed by 3 bases and J by 4 bases, leaving 21 bases between them. Germline CDR1 SNHLY, CDR2 FYNNEI. CDR3 amino acids: CASSDARIGGTTYGYTF. CDR3 sequence (DNA): TGTGCCAGCAGTGACGCAAGGATTGGAGGTACTACCTATGGCTACACCTTC.

As DNA, the CDR3 is TGTGCCAGTAGCCACGGGACTAGCGGGAGGTCGGTCCACAATGAGCAGTTCTTC. Its protein product is CASSHGTSGRSVHNEQFF. This rearrangement joins TRBV19 to TRBJ2-1; 15 nucleotides line up with TRBD2. Trimming at V came to 6 bases and at J to 5 bases, leaving 11 bases not matched to a gene. This CDR3 is built from 18 residues. Germline loops: CDR1 LNHDA, CDR2 SQIVND (reference sequence).

This chain links TRBV28 with TRBJ2-3, with TRBD1 matching 8 bases. The J segment lost 1 base and the V segment lost 6 bases, leaving 12 bases of the junction unmatched. The CDR3 is made up of 17 amino acids. CDR1 is MDHEN and CDR2 is SYDVKM in the germline V gene. CDR3 sequence (DNA): TGTGCCAGCAGAAAAAAATCCCGGACAGGGCGCACAGATACGCAGTATTTT. Its protein is CASRKKSRTGRTDTQYF.

As to this clone: The same CDR3 can be traced to other DNA sequences in this sample. CDR3 loop: CASSFRLAGGNEQFF. For the CDR3, the DNA is TGTGCCAGCAGTTTTCGGCTAGCGGGAGGCAATGAGCAGTTCTTC. This chain joins TRBV28 and TRBJ2-1; 11 positions agree with TRBD2. CDR3 size: 15 residues. V lost 3 bases, J lost 6 bases, and 4 bases stayed unmatched. Germline V gene data show CDR1 as MDHEN and CDR2 as SYDVKM.

Note on this clone: The sample holds other DNA sequences that translate to the same CDR3. The gene calls are TRBV2 and TRBJ2-5; the D gene is possibly TRBD1 (6 bases). This CDR3 is 13 amino acids long. V gave up 4 bases and J gave up 5 bases, with 11 bases separating them. Germline V gene data show CDR1 as SNHLY and CDR2 as FYNNEI. The CDR3: CASSGGLGETQYF. CDR3 in DNA: TGTGCCAGCAGTGGGGGGCTGGGGGAGACCCAGTACTTC.

This chain uses TRBV7-9 with TRBJ2-1; 8 bases are a match to TRBD2. The germline gives CDR1 SEHNR, CDR2 FQNEAQ (reference sequence). CDR3 length equals 18 residues. Germline trimming cut 0 bases from V and 1 base from J; bases unmatched to any gene: 8. This chain's CDR3 is CASSLATGTRRSYNEQFF. CDR3 nucleotides: TGTGCCAGCAGCTTAGCCACCGGGACTAGACGGTCCTACAATGAGCAGTTCTTC.

This sequence joins TRBV5-1 and TRBJ2-5, with 9 bases aligning to TRBD2. The CDR3 sequence is 15 residues long. CDR1 is SGHRS and CDR2 is YFSETQ in the germline V gene. V lost 4 bases to trimming and J lost 5 bases; unmatched junction nucleotides: 9. CDR3 residues: CASSPAAGGRETQYF. The CDR3 nucleotides are TGCGCCAGCAGCCCGGCAGCGGGAGGTAGGGAGACCCAGTACTTC.

The V and J genes are TRBV18 and TRBJ2-7; unclear D gene. With 2 bases removed from V and 0 bases from J, the gap between germline ends came to 11 bases. This CDR3 comprises 15 residues. CDR1 is KGHSH, CDR2 LQKENI, per germline. Written as DNA, the CDR3 is TGTGCCAGCTCACCAATTGTGGGATTCTCCTACGAGCAGTACTTC. This translates into CASSPIVGFSYEQYF. The whole variable domain, filled in from reference TRBV18 and TRBJ2-7, reads NAGVMQNPRHLVRRRGQEARLRCSPMKGHSHVYWYRQLPEEGLKFMVYLQKENIIDESGMPKERFSAEFPKEGPSILRIQQVVRGDSAAYFCASSPIVGFSYEQYFGPGTRLTVT.

The V and J genes are TRBV9 and TRBJ2-7, with TRBD2 matching 10 bases. V lost 0 bases, J lost 0 bases, and 6 bases stayed unmatched. There are 17 residues in the CDR3. Germline-derived CDR1 and CDR2 are SGDLS and YYNGEE. The CDR3 is CASSVAASGSISYEQYF. CDR3 nucleotide sequence: TGTGCCAGCAGCGTAGCGGCTAGCGGGAGTATCTCCTACGAGCAGTACTTC.

This rearrangement joins TRBV6-4 to TRBJ2-2; no definite D call. The germline V gene encodes CDR1 MRHNA and CDR2 SNTAGT. The CDR3 has 14 amino acids. Trimming cost V 5 bases and J 4 bases, with 11 bases left between them. CDR3 sequence: CASSHLPTTGELFF. CDR3 nucleotides: TGTGCCAGCAGTCACCTCCCGACCACCGGGGAGCTGTTTTTT.

V gene TRBV4-3 combines with J gene TRBJ1-5; D may be TRBD1 (6 bases). This CDR3 comprises 18 residues. CDR1 LGHNA and CDR2 YSLEER come from the germline V gene. Trimming left V 0 bases short and J 0 bases short, with 15 bases between. CDR3 coding DNA: TGCGCCAGCAGCCAAGATATCGGGACAAGTAATAGCAATCAGCCCCAGCATTTT. This translates into CASSQDIGTSNSNQPQHF.

The chain combines TRBV7-2 with TRBJ2-3; a weak D match, TRBD1 (5 bases). V lost 5 bases and J lost 2, with 14 bases in between. The CDR3 consists of 15 residues. Germline values: CDR1 SGHTA, CDR2 FQGNSA. Here the CDR3 reads CASSLNPGNTDTQYF. CDR3 nucleotide sequence: TGTGCCAGCAGCCTCAACCCAGGGAACACAGATACGCAGTATTTT. Filled out from reference TRBV7-2 and TRBJ2-3, the complete variable domain reads GAGVSQSPSNKVTEKGKDVELRCDPISGHTALYWYRQSLGQGLEFLIYFQGNSAPDKSGLPSDRFSAERTGGSVSTLTIQRTQQEDSAVYLCASSLNPGNTDTQYFGPGTRLTVL.